This T cell receptor beta chain was sequenced during a study of cytomegalovirus exposure and HLA in healthy donors. Study in general: As an earlier analysis found, 180 million or so T cells yielded fewer than 130 million unique TCR beta sequences. Points from the study as a whole: Apart from CMV serostatus, no immune exposure information was available. A missense DCLRE1C variant was associated with V- and J-gene trimming of TCR beta chains in a later analysis, and an independent cohort replicated the association.

60 Vbeta and 13 Jbeta primers were used in PCR. Assay used: immunoSEQ multiplex PCR; TCRdb lists only in-frame clones, some missing. Of 68,000 or so clones listed, roughly 77% were seen once; the top ten hold about 4.7%. A note on this clone: The antigen remains unidentified.

Trimming cost V 1 base and J 3 bases; bases outside gene matches: 4. This CDR3 spans 15 amino acids. Germline CDR1 SEHNR, CDR2 FQNEAQ (reference sequence). This clonotype originated in a woman under 40 in good health and CMV-seronegative. This sequence joins TRBV7-9 and TRBJ2-5, with TRBD2 matching 8 bases. Sequences were obtained from PBMCs. CDR3: CASSLGSLAEETQYF. The CDR3, as DNA: TGTGCCAGCAGCTTAGGGTCACTAGCGGAAGAGACCCAGTACTTC.